This entry lists 8 T cell receptor beta chains sequenced from one sample in a study of neurological immune-mediated disorders. Via MiXCR, TCRdb re-called the 5' RACE reads, giving one row per CDR3 protein. The data show fewer than 45,000 distinct CDR3 sequences, around 6% seen once. Material for sequencing was CD4+ T cells from blood. Source of these receptors: a woman between 40 and 55 years old in good health.

This clonotype showed up many times. V and J are TRBV28 and TRBJ1-5; no reliable D call. CDR3 length equals 13 residues. CDR1 MDHEN and CDR2 SYDVKM come from the germline V gene. The V end lost 3 bases, the J end lost 6 bases, and 9 bases lay between the germline ends. The CDR3: CASSFGSVQPQHF. CDR3 DNA sequence: TGTGCCAGCAGTTTTGGGTCCGTTCAGCCCCAGCATTTT.

This clonotype was observed many times. The rearrangement joins TRBV14 to TRBJ2-7; D ambiguous. Germline V CDR1 and CDR2: SGHDN, FVKESK. Trimming removed 1 base at V and 6 bases at J, with 13 bases between. This CDR3 region has 14 residues. Written as DNA, the CDR3 is TGTGCCAGCAGCCAAGGGGTAGAGGATCGCGAGCAGTACTTC. Encoded protein: CASSQGVEDREQYF.

By share of the sample, this clonotype is medium-sized. The rearrangement joins TRBV29-1 to TRBJ2-3; the match to TRBD2 covers 8 bases. The CDR3 runs to 14 residues. The V gene's germline CDR1 is SQVTM and CDR2 ANQGSEA. The J segment lost 0 bases and the V segment lost 6 bases, leaving 5 bases of the junction unmatched. CDR3 nucleotides: TGCAGCGTCTCGGGAGGGTTTAGCACAGATACGCAGTATTTT. This sequence encodes CSVSGGFSTDTQYF.

This clonotype was counted at least ten times. The chain employs TRBV29-1 and TRBJ2-4; 11 nucleotides match TRBD1. The CDR3 is made up of 13 amino acids. Losses at the gene ends were 7 bases for V and 6 bases for J; bases not matched to a gene: 5. Germline lookup yields CDR1 SQVTM and CDR2 ANQGSEA. The CDR3 loop is CSAGQGAGNIQYF. DNA of the CDR3: TGCAGCGCCGGACAGGGGGCGGGAAACATTCAGTACTTC.

This clonotype occurred many times. The chain employs TRBV5-1 and TRBJ2-7; no definite D call. The CDR3 extends over 12 amino acids. V lost 0 bases and J 4 bases, leaving 5 bases between the germline ends. From germline, CDR1 is SGHRS and CDR2 YFSETQ. The CDR3 here is CASSLEGYEQYF. DNA for the CDR3: TGCGCCAGCAGCTTGGAAGGATACGAGCAGTACTTC. Looking up the rest from reference TRBV5-1 and TRBJ2-7 gives the full variable domain: KAGVTQTPRYLIKTRGQQVTLSCSPISGHRSVSWYQQTPGQGLQFLFEYFSETQRNKGNFPGRFSGRQFSNSRSEMNVSTLELGDSALYLCASSLEGYEQYFGPGTRLTVT.

Many counts were recorded for this clonotype. V gene TRBV7-2 combines with J gene TRBJ1-2, with D uncertain. V shed 1 base and J shed 4 bases, with 10 bases lying between them. Germline-derived CDR1 and CDR2 are SGHTA and FQGNSA. This CDR3 comprises 14 residues. The CDR3 nucleotides read TGTGCCAGCAGCTTAGATCACGGCCCCTATGGCTACACCTTC. This codes for CASSLDHGPYGYTF.

There are many counts of this clonotype. The J gene is TRBJ2-7, the V gene TRBV20-1, with a weak D call TRBD1 (5 bases). Trimming removed 1 base at V and 7 bases at J, with 11 bases between. This CDR3 spans 12 amino acids. The germline V gene encodes CDR1 DFQATT and CDR2 SNEGSKA (reference sequence). CDR3 amino acids: CSARGGAREQYF. The CDR3 DNA is TGCAGTGCTAGAGGGGGCGCGAGGGAGCAGTACTTC.

J is TRBJ2-5 and V is TRBV6-6, with 7 bases identical to TRBD1. The CDR3 consists of 13 residues. Germline CDR1 MNHNY, CDR2 SVGAGI (reference sequence). V gave up 6 bases and J gave up 2 bases; unmatched junction bases: 3. Here the CDR3 DNA reads TGTGCCAGCAGCACCAGGGGGCAAGAGACCCAGTACTTC. It is translated as CASSTRGQETQYF.